The 10 T cell receptor beta chains in this list originate from one sample, sequenced in a study of shared clonotypes between healthy human individuals. Produced via immunoSEQ multiplex PCR; TCRdb's table is partial and in-frame only. The repertoire holds roughly 510,000 clones, with 75% to 80% as singletons. The sequencing input was PBMCs. Every receptor here comes from a woman in her 40s in good health. Some clones in this sample may be carry-over from other donors' samples.

The chain uses TRBV28 and TRBJ2-3; TRBD2 matches at 10 bases. This CDR3 has 15 amino acids. Germline V lookup: CDR1 MDHEN, CDR2 SYDVKM. V shed 6 bases, J shed 0 bases, and the junction held 3 bases outside the gene matches. CDR3 in DNA: TGTGCCAGCAGGGCTAGCGGGAGTAGCACAGATACGCAGTATTTT. Its protein product is CASRASGSSTDTQYF.

V gene TRBV5-6 combines with J gene TRBJ2-7; the D call may be TRBD1 or TRBD2 (5 bases each). Trimming shortened V by 3 bases and J by 6 bases, and 16 bases separated the two germline ends. This CDR3 has 14 amino acids. Germline lookup yields CDR1 SGHDT and CDR2 YYEEEE. CDR3 sequence: CASSWGPLVGEQYF. The CDR3 bases are TGTGCCAGCAGCTGGGGACCACTCGTTGGCGAGCAGTACTTC.

The chain joins TRBV19 to TRBJ2-2; D gene uncertain. The V gene lost 6 bases and the J gene lost 5 bases, with 13 bases spanning the gap. Germline V gene sequence: CDR1 LNHDA, CDR2 SQIVND (reference sequence). The CDR3 covers 14 residues. The CDR3 loop is CASSLSLGTGELFF. Written as DNA, the CDR3 is TGTGCCAGTAGCCTTTCCCTAGGGACCGGGGAGCTGTTTTTT.

The chain carries TRBV29-1 and TRBJ2-7; D is undetermined. V lost 7 bases, J lost 0 bases, and 7 bases lay in between. This CDR3 spans 11 amino acids. Germline V CDR1 and CDR2: SQVTM, ANQGSEA. CDR3 sequence: CSAWDSYEQYF. In DNA, the CDR3 is TGCAGCGCCTGGGACTCCTACGAGCAGTACTTC.

The chain links TRBV19 to TRBJ2-3, with TRBD2 matching 12 bases. Trimming cost V 1 base and J 1 base; bases outside gene matches: 6. CDR1 LNHDA and CDR2 SQIVND come from the germline V gene (reference sequence). The CDR3 is 18 amino acids. In DNA, the CDR3 is TGTGCCAGTAGTATAGGTCCTCGGACTAGCGGGGGCACAGATACGCAGTATTTT. Translation gives CASSIGPRTSGGTDTQYF.

The CDR3 spells CASSSRSNYGYTF. The CDR3 DNA is TGTGCCAGCAGTTCGCGGAGTAACTATGGCTACACCTTC. The chain carries TRBV5-6 and TRBJ1-2; D call uncertain. The V gene's germline CDR1 is SGHDT and CDR2 YYEEEE. This CDR3 comprises 13 residues. Trimming removed 5 bases at V and 1 base at J, with 9 bases between.

The chain couples TRBV9 to TRBJ1-3; D gene unclear. CDR3 length: 13 residues. V lost 3 bases to trimming and J lost 0 bases, with 4 bases between them. Germline CDR1 and CDR2: SGDLS and YYNGEE. CDR3 protein: CASSGNSGNTIYF. As DNA, the CDR3 is TGTGCCAGCAGCGGAAACTCTGGAAACACCATATATTTT.

As for this clone: At one end, the junction sequence differs from germline, possibly due to a read error. The gene calls are TRBV10-2 and TRBJ1-4; a possible D gene is TRBD1 (5 bases). This CDR3 contains 14 residues. CDR1 is WSHSY, CDR2 SAAADI, per germline. The CDR3 loop is CASSYSGVQDKLFF. CDR3 sequence (DNA): TGTGCCAGCAGTTACTCGGGGGTCCAAGATAAACTGTTTTTT.

This rearrangement joins TRBV6-1 to TRBJ2-7; unclear D gene. Germline V gene data show CDR1 as MNHNS and CDR2 as SASEGT. CDR3 length: 13 amino acids. Trimming left V 6 bases short and J 0 bases short, with 9 bases between. The CDR3 reads CASRKPGSYEQYF. The CDR3 nucleotides read TGTGCCAGCAGGAAACCAGGCTCCTACGAGCAGTACTTC.

The chain employs TRBV7-8 and TRBJ1-2; D not certain. The CDR3 spans 16 residues. The V and J ends lost 1 base and 5 bases respectively, with 17 bases between them. Per the germline V gene, CDR1 is SGHVS and CDR2 is FQNEAQ. CDR3 region: CASSLVLASGEYGYTF. CDR3 coding DNA: TGTGCCAGCAGCTTAGTTTTGGCCAGCGGCGAATATGGCTACACCTTC.